This TCR beta chain was sequenced for a study of T-cell memory formation after mild COVID-19. Study-wide background: Most TCR clusters belonged to a single donor.

With respect to this clonotype: Its antigen is currently unknown.

This CDR3 region has 12 residues. Germline CDR1 and CDR2: SQVTM and ANQGSEA. With 7 bases clipped from V and 6 bases from J, the junction kept 7 bases outside the gene matches. Findings of the study overall: Pre-infection memory carried some responding clones, suggesting that cross-reactive memory joined.

Each CDR3 protein gets one entry after TCRdb re-called the 5' RACE reads with MiXCR. The table lists some 150,000 distinct CDR3 sequences, 25% of them singletons. The chain couples TRBV29-1 to TRBJ1-1, with 8 positions matching TRBD1. This clonotype originated in an adult woman who had mild COVID-19 (a few samples of this study predate the infection). Cell type and time point are not known. The sequencing input was PBMCs or a T cell subset sorted from them (not recorded which). CDR3 region: CSGMDRVAEAFF. Here the CDR3 DNA reads TGCAGCGGCATGGACAGGGTCGCTGAAGCTTTCTTT.